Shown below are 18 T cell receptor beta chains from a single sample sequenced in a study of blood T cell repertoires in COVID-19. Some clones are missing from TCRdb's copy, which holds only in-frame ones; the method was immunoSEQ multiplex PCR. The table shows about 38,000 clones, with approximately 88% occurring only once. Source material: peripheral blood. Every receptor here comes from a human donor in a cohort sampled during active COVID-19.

The CDR3 spells CASSQRQGFGQPQHF. CDR3 nucleotides: TGTGCCAGCAGCCAACGGCAGGGTTTCGGTCAGCCCCAGCATTTT. V gene TRBV5-6 combines with J gene TRBJ1-5, with D maybe TRBD1 (5 bases). This CDR3 is 15 amino acids long. Germline lookup yields CDR1 SGHDT and CDR2 YYEEEE. V lost 4 bases to trimming and J lost 6 bases, with 17 bases between them.

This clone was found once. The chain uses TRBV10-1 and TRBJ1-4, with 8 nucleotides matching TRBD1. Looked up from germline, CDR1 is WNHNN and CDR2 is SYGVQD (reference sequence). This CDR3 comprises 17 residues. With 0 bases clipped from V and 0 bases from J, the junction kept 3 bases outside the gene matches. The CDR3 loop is CASSESGQVATNEKLFF. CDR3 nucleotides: TGCGCCAGCAGTGAGTCGGGACAGGTTGCAACTAATGAAAAACTGTTTTTT.

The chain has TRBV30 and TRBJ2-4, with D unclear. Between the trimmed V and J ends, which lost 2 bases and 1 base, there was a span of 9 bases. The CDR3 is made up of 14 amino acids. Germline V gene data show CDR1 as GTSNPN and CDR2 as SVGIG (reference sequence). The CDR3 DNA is TGTGCCTGGAGTTTTATCGGGGCCAAAAACATTCAGTACTTC. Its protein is CAWSFIGAKNIQYF.

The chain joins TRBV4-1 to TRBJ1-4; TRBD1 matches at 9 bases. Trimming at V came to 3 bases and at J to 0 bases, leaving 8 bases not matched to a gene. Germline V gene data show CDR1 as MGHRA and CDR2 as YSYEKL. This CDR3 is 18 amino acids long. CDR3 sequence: CASSQDRDRATTNEKLFF. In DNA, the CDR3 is TGCGCCAGCAGCCAGGACCGGGACAGGGCTACAACTAATGAAAAACTGTTTTTT.

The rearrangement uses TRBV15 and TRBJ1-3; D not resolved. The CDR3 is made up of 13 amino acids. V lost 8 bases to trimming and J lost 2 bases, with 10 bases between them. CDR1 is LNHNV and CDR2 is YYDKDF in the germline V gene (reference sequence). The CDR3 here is CATSEGAGNTIYF. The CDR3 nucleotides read TGTGCCACCTCTGAGGGAGCTGGAAACACCATATATTTT.

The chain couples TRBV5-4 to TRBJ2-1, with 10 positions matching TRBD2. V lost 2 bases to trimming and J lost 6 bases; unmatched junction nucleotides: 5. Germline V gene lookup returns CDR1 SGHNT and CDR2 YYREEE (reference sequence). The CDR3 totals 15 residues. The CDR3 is CASSFGTSVTNEQFF. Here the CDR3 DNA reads TGTGCCAGCAGCTTTGGGACTAGCGTTACCAATGAGCAGTTCTTC.

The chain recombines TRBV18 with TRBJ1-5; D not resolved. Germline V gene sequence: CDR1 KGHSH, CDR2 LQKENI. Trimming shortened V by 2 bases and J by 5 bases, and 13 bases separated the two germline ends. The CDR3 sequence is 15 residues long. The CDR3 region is CASSPAALGDQPQHF. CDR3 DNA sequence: TGTGCCAGCTCACCAGCGGCTTTGGGTGATCAGCCCCAGCATTTT.

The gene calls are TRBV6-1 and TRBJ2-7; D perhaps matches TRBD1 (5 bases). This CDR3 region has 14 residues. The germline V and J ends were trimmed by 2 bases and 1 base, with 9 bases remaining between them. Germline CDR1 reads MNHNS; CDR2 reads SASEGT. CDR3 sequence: CASSEPPGSYEQYF. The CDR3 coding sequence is TGTGCCAGCAGTGAACCCCCAGGGTCCTACGAGCAGTACTTC.

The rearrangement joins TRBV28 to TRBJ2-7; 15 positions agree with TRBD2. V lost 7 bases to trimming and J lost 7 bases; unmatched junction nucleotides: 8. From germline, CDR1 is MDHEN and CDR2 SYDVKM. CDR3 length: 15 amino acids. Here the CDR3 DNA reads TGTGCCAGCACCAATCTGGGACTAGCGGGAGGTGAGCAGTACTTC. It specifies CASTNLGLAGGEQYF.

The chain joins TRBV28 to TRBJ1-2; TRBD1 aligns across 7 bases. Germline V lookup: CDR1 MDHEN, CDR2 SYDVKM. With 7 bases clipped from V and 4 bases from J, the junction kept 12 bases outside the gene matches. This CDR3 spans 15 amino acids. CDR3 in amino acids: CASNFDRVGSYGYTF. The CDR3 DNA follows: TGTGCCAGCAATTTTGACAGGGTGGGTTCCTATGGCTACACCTTC.

The CDR3: CAISESEGRTQYF. CDR3 in DNA: TGTGCCATCAGTGAGTCAGAGGGAAGGACGCAGTATTTT. The V gene is TRBV10-3, the J gene TRBJ2-3, with D maybe TRBD2 (5 bases). From germline, CDR1 is ENHRY and CDR2 SYGVKD. V dropped 0 bases and J dropped 9 bases, with 10 bases sitting between them. The CDR3 extends over 13 amino acids.

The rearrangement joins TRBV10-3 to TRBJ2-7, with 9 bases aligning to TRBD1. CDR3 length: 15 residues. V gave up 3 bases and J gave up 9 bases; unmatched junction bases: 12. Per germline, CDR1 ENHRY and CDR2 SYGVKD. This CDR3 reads CAISELGQGQLGQYF. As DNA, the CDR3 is TGTGCCATCAGTGAATTAGGACAGGGGCAATTAGGGCAGTACTTC.

Written as DNA, the CDR3 is TGCGCCAGCAGTCATCCGGCGGCAGAGAACACTGAAGCTTTCTTT. Its translation is CASSHPAAENTEAFF. V is TRBV23-1 and J is TRBJ1-1; D is unresolved. TRBV23-1 belongs to the ORF category, with a function that is uncertain. Trimming removed 3 bases at V and 1 base at J, with 12 bases between. The CDR3 covers 15 residues.

CDR3 bases: TGTGCCAGCAGCCGACCCCGACAGAGGACAGATACGCAGTATTTT. Protein: CASSRPRQRTDTQYF. The chain joins TRBV28 to TRBJ2-3, with D perhaps matching TRBD1 (5 bases). V was trimmed by 6 bases and J by 3 bases, leaving 16 bases between them. CDR1 and CDR2 from the germline V gene are MDHEN and SYDVKM. This CDR3 has 15 residues.

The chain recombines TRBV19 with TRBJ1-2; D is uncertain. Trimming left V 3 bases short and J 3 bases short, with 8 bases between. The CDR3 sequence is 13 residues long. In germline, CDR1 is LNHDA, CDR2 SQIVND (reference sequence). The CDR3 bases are TGTGCCAGTAGTATTTCCAGGTACTATGGCTACACCTTC. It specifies CASSISRYYGYTF. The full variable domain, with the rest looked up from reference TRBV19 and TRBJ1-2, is DGGITQSPKYLFRKEGQNVTLSCEQNLNHDAMYWYRQDPGQGLRLIYYSQIVNDFQKGDIAEGYSVSREKKESFPLTVTSAQKNPTAFYLCASSISRYYGYTFGSGTRLTVV.

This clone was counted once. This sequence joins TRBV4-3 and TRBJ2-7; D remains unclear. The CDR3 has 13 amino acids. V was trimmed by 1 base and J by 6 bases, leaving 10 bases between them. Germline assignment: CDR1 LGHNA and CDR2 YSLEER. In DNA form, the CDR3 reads TGCGCCAGCAGCCAAGCGGTTTGGAGCGAGCAGTACTTC. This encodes CASSQAVWSEQYF.

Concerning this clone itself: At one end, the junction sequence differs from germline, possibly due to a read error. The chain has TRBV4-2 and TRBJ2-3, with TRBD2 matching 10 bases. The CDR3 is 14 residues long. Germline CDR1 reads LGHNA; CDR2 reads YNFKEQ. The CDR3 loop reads CASSSSGGTDTQYF. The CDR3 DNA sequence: TGTGCCAGCAGCTCTAGCGGGGGCACGGATACGCAGTATTTT.

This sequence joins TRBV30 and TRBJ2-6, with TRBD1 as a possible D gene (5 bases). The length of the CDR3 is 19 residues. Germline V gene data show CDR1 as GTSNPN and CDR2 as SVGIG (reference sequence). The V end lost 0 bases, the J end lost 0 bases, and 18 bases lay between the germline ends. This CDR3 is CAWSVREGALFSGANVLTF. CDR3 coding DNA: TGTGCCTGGAGTGTACGTGAAGGGGCCTTGTTCTCTGGGGCCAACGTCCTGACTTTC.